This T cell receptor beta chain was sequenced during a study of shared clonotypes between healthy human individuals. Study-wide background: CD4 naive cells filled three plates per donor, CD4 memory three, CD8 naive two and CD8 memory one. Findings of the study overall: Non-shared clonotypes showed lower generation probabilities than clonotypes common to all four donors.

Donors, without exception, were Caucasian adults residing in Nashville, Tennessee. On this clone itself: What it recognizes is unknown.

Germline CDR1 and CDR2: SGDLS and YYNGEE. The CDR3 has 15 residues. V was clipped by 3 bases and J by 6 bases; unmatched bases: 5. Evenly divided among several immunoSEQ plates was the genomic DNA of each subset. The repertoire was sequenced with immunoSEQ multiplex PCR; TCRdb's copy has only in-frame clones and lacks some. This table holds over a million clones, around 98% found once. The sequence was obtained from a man aged 30-40 years in good health. Sequencing was carried out using naive CD4+ T cells sorted from blood. Subset noted: CD45RA+ positively selected. The J gene is TRBJ1-4, the V gene TRBV9, with TRBD1 identical over 10 bases. As DNA, the CDR3 is TGTGCCAGCAGCGGAAGACAGGGGGCGTATGAAAAACTGTTTTTT. It translates to CASSGRQGAYEKLFF.